A single sample is the source of the 18 T cell receptor beta chains below, sequenced in a study of fetal regulatory T cell absence and autoimmunity (dated by TCRdb to 2017 to 2019). Receptor libraries were prepared by the immunoSEQ multiplex PCR assay. Imported from immuneACCESS, the table was reduced by TCRdb to in-frame sequences with V and J called. These copies leave out some clones; in studies compared against another copy, an unresolved V gene accounts for under half, and the cause of the remainder is not known. The sample profile shows 95,000 to 100,000 clones; around 72% of them were found once. Jointly, the top ten make up 2% of the sample. The material sequenced was pancreas tissue. The source of these receptors is a male donor with IPEX syndrome.

The V call is TRBV15, the J call TRBJ1-5; weak D call: TRBD1 (5 bases). The germline gives CDR1 LNHNV, CDR2 YYDKDF (reference sequence). The CDR3 loop spans 18 amino acids. Trimming took 1 base from V and 2 from J, leaving 18 bases between them. CDR3 protein: CATSRVLDWGPGNQPQHF. In DNA form, the CDR3 reads TGTGCCACCAGCAGAGTCCTAGACTGGGGACCAGGCAATCAGCCCCAGCATTTT.

This clone turned up a few times. Written as DNA, the CDR3 is TGTGCCAGCAGTTACGGCAGGGCCCGTAGCAATCAGCCCCAGCATTTT. Translation gives CASSYGRARSNQPQHF. The V gene is TRBV6-6, the J gene TRBJ1-5; a weak D match, TRBD1 (5 bases). The V gene lost 2 bases and the J gene lost 0 bases, with 11 bases spanning the gap. The CDR3 totals 16 residues. The V gene's germline CDR1 is MNHNY and CDR2 SVGAGI (reference sequence).

The CDR3 nucleotides are TGTGCCAGCAGCTTAGACGACACCCATTTAAGCTCCTACAATGAGCAGTTCTTC. Its protein is CASSLDDTHLSSYNEQFF. The gene calls are TRBV7-9 and TRBJ2-1; D remains ambiguous. The germline CDR1 and CDR2 sequences are SEHNR and FQNEAQ (reference sequence). Trimming took 1 base from V and 0 from J, leaving 16 bases between them. The CDR3 runs 18 residues.

The chain has TRBV9 and TRBJ2-5, with TRBD1 identical over 7 bases. There are 12 residues in the CDR3. The trim removed 3 bases at V and 4 bases at J, leaving 0 bases unmatched. Germline lookup yields CDR1 SGDLS and CDR2 YYNGEE. The CDR3 protein is CASSDRGETQYF. The CDR3 region has the DNA TGTGCCAGCAGCGACAGGGGAGAGACCCAGTACTTC.

The genes are TRBV2 and TRBJ2-4; no definite D call. There are 11 residues in the CDR3. V lost 3 bases to trimming and J lost 12 bases, with 9 bases between them. CDR1 is SNHLY, CDR2 FYNNEI, per germline. CDR3 amino acids: CASSEVTTQYF. Here the CDR3 DNA reads TGTGCCAGCAGTGAGGTAACCACTCAGTACTTC.

V is TRBV10-2 and J is TRBJ2-5; 10 positions match TRBD2. The CDR3 has 15 residues. Germline loops: CDR1 WSHSY, CDR2 SAAADI. The ends lost 3 bases at V and 5 bases at J; junction bases unmatched: 6. This chain's CDR3 is CASSDPSGSRETQYF. CDR3 nucleotide sequence: TGCGCCAGCAGTGACCCTAGCGGGAGTCGCGAGACCCAGTACTTC.

The rearrangement joins TRBV10-3 to TRBJ1-1; maybe TRBD1 (6 bases). Trimming left V 2 bases short and J 4 bases short, with 8 bases between. Germline loops: CDR1 ENHRY, CDR2 SYGVKD. CDR3 length: 13 amino acids. CDR3 sequence: CAISEGGGTEAFF. The CDR3 region has the DNA TGTGCCATCAGTGAGGGAGGGGGCACTGAAGCTTTCTTT.

The V gene is TRBV7-9, the J gene TRBJ1-2; TRBD1 matches at 7 bases. CDR3 size: 13 residues. CDR1 and CDR2 (germline): SEHNR, FQNEAQ (reference sequence). V lost 4 bases and J lost 2; bases outside the gene matches: 1. The DNA for the CDR3 is TGTGCCAGCAGCTACAGGGGAAACTATGGCTACACCTTC. Protein product: CASSYRGNYGYTF.

This chain connects TRBV9 to TRBJ2-2, with 8 bases identical to TRBD2. CDR1 SGDLS and CDR2 YYNGEE come from the germline V gene. V shed 1 base, J shed 1 base, and the junction held 6 bases outside the gene matches. The CDR3 is made up of 17 amino acids. CDR3 sequence (DNA): TGTGCCAGCAGCGTATCACGAGCGGGGGTGAACACCGGGGAGCTGTTTTTT. Translated, it gives CASSVSRAGVNTGELFF.

The V call is TRBV1, the J call TRBJ1-2; the table names TRBD1, a call not compared with the DNA. TRBV1 is tagged as a pseudogene. The CDR3 loop spans 15 amino acids. DNA for the CDR3: TGCACCAGCAGCCCGGGACAGGGGGCTAACTATGGCTACACCTTC. Amino acid sequence: CTSSPGQGANYGYTF.

The CDR3, as DNA: TGTGCCAGCAGTTTAATGGGGCTCACTGAAGCTTTCTTT. Translating gives CASSLMGLTEAFF. This chain connects TRBV27 to TRBJ1-1, with D perhaps matching TRBD1 (5 bases). Germline CDR1 reads MNHEY; CDR2 reads SMNVEV (reference sequence). The germline V and J ends were trimmed by 2 bases and 4 bases, with 8 bases remaining between them. The length of the CDR3 is 13 residues.

The chain is built from TRBV7-6 and TRBJ2-7; 7 bases align to TRBD1. V shed 5 bases and J 7 bases; nucleotides not matched to a gene: 17. Germline assignment: CDR1 SGHVS and CDR2 FNYEAQ. This CDR3 comprises 16 residues. The DNA of the CDR3 is TGTGCCAGCAGCCGAGGGCCGGGACAGCTCCCTTGGGAGCAGTACTTC. Translating gives CASSRGPGQLPWEQYF. Together with reference TRBV7-6 and TRBJ2-7, the CDR3 gives the full variable domain: GAGVSQSPRYKVTKRGQDVALRCDPISGHVSLYWYRQALGQGPEFLTYFNYEAQQDKSGLPNDRFSAERPEGSISTLTIQRTEQRDSAMYRCASSRGPGQLPWEQYFGPGTRLTVT.

The chain has TRBV4-3 and TRBJ2-1; 7 nucleotides match TRBD1. The V and J ends lost 1 base and 6 bases, in that order; junction bases with no gene match: 6. The CDR3 consists of 15 residues. From germline, CDR1 is LGHNA and CDR2 YSLEER. CDR3 sequence: CASSQARTGLNEQFF. Written as DNA, the CDR3 is TGCGCCAGCAGCCAAGCACGGACAGGACTCAATGAGCAGTTCTTC.

The chain links TRBV6-4 to TRBJ1-1; a weak D match, TRBD1 (6 bases). Germline V gene lookup returns CDR1 MRHNA and CDR2 SNTAGT. The V and J ends lost 6 bases and 1 base respectively, with 6 bases between them. The CDR3 contains 12 residues. The DNA for the CDR3 is TGTGCCAGCAGGGGACAGAACACTGAAGCTTTCTTT. Translated: CASRGQNTEAFF.

The chain employs TRBV7-9 and TRBJ2-7, with 10 bases aligning to TRBD1. Germline assignment: CDR1 SEHNR and CDR2 FQNEAQ (reference sequence). The CDR3 is 15 residues long. The junction had 9 bases not matched to a gene; V was cut back by 4 bases and J by 6 bases. The CDR3 region is CASSSLGTGVFEQYF. CDR3 nucleotide sequence: TGTGCCAGCAGCTCCCTCGGGACAGGGGTTTTCGAGCAGTACTTC.

This clone was detected only once. The chain employs TRBV13 and TRBJ1-1; no firm D call. V lost 0 bases, J lost 5 bases, and 7 bases lay in between. The CDR3 is made up of 13 amino acids. Germline V gives CDR1 PRHDT, CDR2 FYEKMQ (reference sequence). CDR3 amino acids: CASSLGPETEAFF. In DNA, the CDR3 is TGTGCCAGCAGCTTAGGCCCAGAGACTGAAGCTTTCTTT.

V usage is TRBV2 and J usage is TRBJ2-7; the match to TRBD1 covers 9 bases. Losses at the gene ends were 9 bases for V and 2 bases for J; bases not matched to a gene: 5. The CDR3 extends over 13 amino acids. CDR1 is SNHLY and CDR2 is FYNNEI in the germline V gene. CDR3: CARGGTGTYEQYF. CDR3 DNA sequence: TGTGCCAGGGGGGGGACAGGGACCTACGAGCAGTACTTC. Full variable domain (rest looked up from reference TRBV2 and TRBJ2-7): EPEVTQTPSHQVTQMGQEVILRCVPISNHLYFYWYRQILGQKVEFLVSFYNNEISEKSEIFDDQFSVERPDGSNFTLKIRSTKLEDSAMYFCARGGTGTYEQYFGPGTRLTVT.

The chain employs TRBV15 and TRBJ1-4; weak D call: TRBD1 (5 bases). CDR3 length: 21 residues. V lost 5 bases and J lost 0, with 28 bases in between. The germline CDR1 and CDR2 sequences are LNHNV and YYDKDF (reference sequence). Here the CDR3 reads CATSFRWVAGPKRATNEKLFF. The DNA of the CDR3 is TGTGCCACCAGCTTTCGCTGGGTCGCAGGGCCGAAGAGAGCAACTAATGAAAAACTGTTTTTT.